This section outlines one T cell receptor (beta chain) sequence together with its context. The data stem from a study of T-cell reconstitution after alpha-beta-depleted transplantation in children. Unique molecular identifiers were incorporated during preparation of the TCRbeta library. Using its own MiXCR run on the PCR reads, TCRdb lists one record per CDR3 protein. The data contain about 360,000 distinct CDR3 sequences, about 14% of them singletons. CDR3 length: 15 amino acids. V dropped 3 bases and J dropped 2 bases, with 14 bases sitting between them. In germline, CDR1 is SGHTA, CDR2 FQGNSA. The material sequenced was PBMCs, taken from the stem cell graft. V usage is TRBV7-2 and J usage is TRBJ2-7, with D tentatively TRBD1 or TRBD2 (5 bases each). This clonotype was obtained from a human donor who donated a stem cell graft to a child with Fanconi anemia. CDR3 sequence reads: CASSLGVGQTYEQYF. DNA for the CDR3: TGTGCCAGCAGCTTGGGGGTCGGGCAGACCTACGAGCAGTACTTC. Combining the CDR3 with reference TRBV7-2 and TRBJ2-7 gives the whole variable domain GAGVSQSPSNKVTEKGKDVELRCDPISGHTALYWYRQSLGQGLEFLIYFQGNSAPDKSGLPSDRFSAERTGGSVSTLTIQRTQQEDSAVYLCASSLGVGQTYEQYFGPGTRLTVT.